This T cell receptor beta chain was found in a study of post-analysis software for immune sequencing data (dated by TCRdb to about 2015). With regard to the full study: Recorded disease courses included relapsing-remitting, secondary progressive and progressive-relapsing multiple sclerosis, with some patients lacking subtype annotation. The patient repertoires were compared against approximately ten previously published healthy control repertoires obtained from donors aged about 6 to 26 years. A subset of samples was prepared in parallel using single-end sample barcoding, then pooled and co-amplified after Illumina adapter ligation. The study at large found these results: Direct clustering with F measure showed strong co-clustering of samples prepared in the same batch, prompting a batch-effect correction. The control group was slightly older than the multiple sclerosis patient group. About 5 TRBV segments, including TRBV5-6, TRBV5-1 and TRBV20-1, were significantly more frequent in patients than controls. Compared with controls, multiple sclerosis patients had significantly lower normalized Chao1 diversity, a finding suggesting substantial peripheral T-cell clonal expansion.

The library relied on PCR. The instrument was an Illumina HiSeq 2500. To reduce PCR and sequencing biases, unique molecular identifiers were incorporated into the TCR beta cDNA libraries. Roughly 0.5 million cDNA molecules were obtained per 1 to 10 million input T cells, so each molecule approximated one T cell. The same protocol used for the earlier healthy control dataset was applied to prepare and sequence the patient libraries. Within a given batch, samples were prepared together, multiplexed and sequenced on the same HiSeq lane. Per the original workflow: MIGEC was used to process the raw barcoded reads, and molecular identifier groups with only a single read were discarded before consensus assembly and CDR3 extraction. Clonotype tables were post-analysed with VDJtools, and diversity was normalized by down-sampling all datasets to the smallest sample size. Repertoire overlap clustering matched CDR3 amino acid but not nucleotide sequences to correct batch-related cross-sample contamination. Clones were called with MiXCR by TCRdb after fastp trimmed the public reads at Q25, and only in-frame beta chains were retained. Rows matching on CDR3 protein sequence are summarized as one entry with the most common DNA and genes. The authors' filters were not applied to this entry. In this sample the table shows about half a million distinct CDR3 sequences, 34% of which occur a single time. The ten largest account for approximately 6% of the sample.

To demonstrate the VDJtools post-analysis software, TCR beta repertoires were profiled from the peripheral blood of more than ten young patients with multiple sclerosis. Multiple sclerosis patients were children and adolescents aged roughly 6 to 15 years. The germline V gene (reference sequence) provides CDR1 DFQATT and CDR2 SNEGSKA. The CDR3 goes from the cysteine to the phenylalanine over 12 residues. Only CDR3 DNA is held: 36 bases, read in frame from base 1. Points on this clonotype: Its antigen is not yet known. The junction departs from the called germline gene at one end, perhaps through a read error.

Input material: blood. The clonotype was recovered from a girl aged 2-17 years with multiple sclerosis. In this chain, TRBV20-1 is recombined with TRBJ1-5, with the D gene call left open. The DNA sequence is given as TGCAGTGCCAGAGCGAGAAATTGGCCCCAGCATTTT. Translated, it reads CSARARNWPQHF.